This T cell receptor beta chain was recorded in a study of cytomegalovirus exposure and HLA in healthy donors. General study results and limits: Indistinguishable V segments such as TRBV6-2 and TRBV6-3 were excluded. In a later analysis, at a false discovery rate of 0.05, approximately 16,000 TCR beta sequences matched HLA alleles. What a later analysis showed was that several of the most significant clusters appeared linked to common viral pathogens. It was confirmed in vitro that a few of the CMV-associated chains were specific for CMV antigens.

On this clone itself: The antigen remains undetermined.

Germline V gives CDR1 SGHRS, CDR2 YFSETQ. The germline V and J ends were trimmed by 2 bases and 4 bases, with 15 bases remaining between them. The CDR3 totals 15 residues. PCR was performed using 60 Vbeta and 13 Jbeta primers. Sequenced by immunoSEQ multiplex PCR; TCRdb stores in-frame clones only, minus some. The repertoire consists of 130,000 to 150,000 clones, with 78% occurring once and the leading ten covering about 2.9%. The chain links TRBV5-1 to TRBJ1-2; TRBD1 might be the D (6 bases). This receptor was identified in a female donor in good health and CMV-seronegative. The sample taken for sequencing was PBMCs. The CDR3 loop is CASSLSGVRSYGYTF. The DNA of the CDR3 is TGCGCCAGCAGCTTATCAGGGGTACGTTCCTATGGCTACACCTTC. The full variable domain, completed using reference TRBV5-1 and TRBJ1-2, is KAGVTQTPRYLIKTRGQQVTLSCSPISGHRSVSWYQQTPGQGLQFLFEYFSETQRNKGNFPGRFSGRQFSNSRSEMNVSTLELGDSALYLCASSLSGVRSYGYTFGSGTRLTVV.